Following are 9 T cell receptor beta chains from one sample sequenced in a study of low-dose radiotherapy and immunotherapy resistance in tumors. Covering alpha and beta chains, TRAV- and TRBV-specific primers were used for the first-strand cDNA. Using a constant-region primer together with a V-primer adapter, TCRs were subjected to roughly 20 PCR cycles of amplification. From the reads, TCRdb called clonotypes with MiXCR, one entry per CDR3 protein. Here the sample spans about 14,000 distinct CDR3 sequences, under 55% being singletons. Every receptor here comes from a human donor with advanced metastatic prostate, ovarian, gallbladder or colorectal cancer (not recorded which). This table probably holds off-target reads from a library built for another chain.

The rearrangement joins TRBV5-4 to TRBJ2-5; D gene uncertain. This CDR3 is built from 12 residues. V lost 0 bases, J lost 2 bases, and 2 bases lay in between. Germline V gene data show CDR1 as SGHNT and CDR2 as YYREEE (reference sequence). CDR3 in DNA: TGTGCCAGCAGCTTGGGGCAAGAGACCCAGTACTTC. Protein: CASSLGQETQYF.

J is TRBJ2-2 and V is TRBV5-4; 10 bases map to TRBD2. Trimming at V came to 1 base and at J to 6 bases, leaving 0 bases not matched to a gene. The CDR3 is 14 amino acids. From germline, CDR1 is SGHNT and CDR2 YYREEE (reference sequence). Here the CDR3 DNA reads TGTGCCAGCAGCTTGAGCGGGGGGGCCGGGGAGCTGTTTTTT. The encoded protein is CASSLSGGAGELFF.

V is TRBV9 and J is TRBJ1-1; D ambiguous. Deletions cut 0 bases from V and 0 bases from J, with 12 bases between. In germline, CDR1 is SGDLS, CDR2 YYNGEE. The CDR3 extends over 16 amino acids. The CDR3 DNA reads TGTGCCAGCAGCGTAGGCGACACCCAAATGAACACTGAAGCTTTCTTT. Its translation is CASSVGDTQMNTEAFF.

A few counts support this clonotype. The rearrangement links TRBV6-2 or TRBV6-3 to TRBJ2-2; D is unresolved. Germline CDR1 is MNHEY and CDR2 is SVGEGT. This CDR3 has 11 amino acids. The V end lost 6 bases, the J end lost 3 bases, and 2 bases lay between the germline ends. The CDR3 region is CASRYTGELFF. The DNA of the CDR3 is TGTGCCAGCAGGTACACCGGGGAGCTGTTTTTT.

This clonotype occurred a few times. The rearrangement uses TRBV5-1 and TRBJ2-1; perhaps TRBD1 as D (6 bases). CDR3 length equals 16 residues. Trimming removed 4 bases from V and 0 bases from J, with 14 bases in between. Germline lookup yields CDR1 SGHRS and CDR2 YFSETQ. DNA for the CDR3: TGCGCCAGCAGCCCTTACTCGACAGGCTCCTACAATGAGCAGTTCTTC. Amino acids: CASSPYSTGSYNEQFF.

The table lists this clonotype with a few counts. This rearrangement joins TRBV7-9 to TRBJ2-7; D is unresolved. Trimming removed 1 base at V and 1 base at J, with 8 bases between. This CDR3 is 14 amino acids long. Germline CDR1 reads SEHNR; CDR2 reads FQNEAQ (reference sequence). The CDR3 DNA sequence: TGTGCCAGCAGCTTAGGGGGTGGGTCCTACGAGCAGTACTTC. Protein product: CASSLGGGSYEQYF.

As DNA, the CDR3 is TGCAGTGCTGCCGTCGGGGGGGATGGCTACACCTTC. This encodes CSAAVGGDGYTF. The chain combines TRBV20-1 with TRBJ1-2; D is perhaps TRBD1 (5 bases). Germline CDR1 is DFQATT and CDR2 is SNEGSKA (reference sequence). Trimming removed 5 bases at V and 6 bases at J, with 13 bases between. The CDR3 is 12 residues long.

The rearrangement joins TRBV19 to TRBJ1-2, with D hard to call. Trimming removed 9 bases at V and 7 bases at J, with 9 bases between. Germline V gene data show CDR1 as LNHDA and CDR2 as SQIVND (reference sequence). CDR3 length: 10 amino acids. CDR3 in DNA: TGTGCCAGCGCCGACTTTGGCTACACCTTC. Translated: CASADFGYTF. The full variable domain, rest sourced from reference TRBV19 and TRBJ1-2, is DGGITQSPKYLFRKEGQNVTLSCEQNLNHDAMYWYRQDPGQGLRLIYYSQIVNDFQKGDIAEGYSVSREKKESFPLTVTSAQKNPTAFYLCASADFGYTFGSGTRLTVV.

This clonotype was counted between two and nine times. The V call is TRBV12-3 or TRBV12-4, the J call TRBJ2-1; no reliable D call. CDR3 length: 11 residues. The germline V and J ends were trimmed by 6 bases and 8 bases, with 8 bases remaining between them. CDR3 loop: CASRGLDEQFF. CDR3 sequence (DNA): TGTGCCAGCAGAGGGCTAGATGAGCAGTTCTTC.